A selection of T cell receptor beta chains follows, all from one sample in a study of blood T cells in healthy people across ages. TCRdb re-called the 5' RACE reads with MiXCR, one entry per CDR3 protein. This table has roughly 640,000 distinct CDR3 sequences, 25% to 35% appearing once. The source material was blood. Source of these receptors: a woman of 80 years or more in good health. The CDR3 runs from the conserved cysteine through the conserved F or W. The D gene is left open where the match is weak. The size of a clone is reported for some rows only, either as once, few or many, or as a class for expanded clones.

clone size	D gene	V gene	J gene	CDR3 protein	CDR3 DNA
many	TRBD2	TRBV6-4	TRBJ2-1	CASSPRGTGSGGKYNEQFF	TGTGCCAGCAGCCCTCGGGGCACGGGTAGCGGGGGTAAATACAATGAGCAGTTCTTC
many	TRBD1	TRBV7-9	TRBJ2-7	CASSLVRGTGTGAREQYF	TGTGCCAGCAGCTTAGTCCGGGGAACCGGGACAGGGGCTCGCGAGCAGTACTTC
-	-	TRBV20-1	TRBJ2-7	CSAATVSSSEQYF	TGCAGTGCGGCCACCGTTTCGTCGAGCGAGCAGTACTTC
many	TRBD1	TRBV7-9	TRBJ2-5	CASSKYRTGDGETQYF	TGTGCCAGCAGCAAGTATCGGACAGGGGATGGAGAGACCCAGTACTTC
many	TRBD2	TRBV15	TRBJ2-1	CATSRLAGEEQFF	TGTGCCACCAGCCGACTAGCGGGAGAGGAGCAGTTCTTC
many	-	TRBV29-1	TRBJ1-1	CSGENTEAFF	TGCAGCGGAGAGAACACTGAAGCTTTCTTT
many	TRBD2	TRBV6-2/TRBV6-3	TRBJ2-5	CASSNPPMTSGDETQYF	TGTGCCAGCAGCAACCCCCCGATGACTAGCGGGGACGAGACCCAGTACTTC
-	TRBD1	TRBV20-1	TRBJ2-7	CSAIGDRIYNEQYF	TGCAGTGCTATAGGGGACAGGATCTACAATGAGCAGTACTTC
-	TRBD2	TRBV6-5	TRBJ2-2	CASSSQQGLAGAMNTGEPFF	TGTGCCAGCAGTTCTCAACAGGGACTAGCGGGGGCCATGAACACCGGGGAGCCGTTTTTT
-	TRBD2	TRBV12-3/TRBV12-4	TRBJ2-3	CASSLASGGVRADTQYF	TGTGCCAGCAGTTTAGCTAGCGGGGGAGTCAGAGCAGATACGCAGTATTTT
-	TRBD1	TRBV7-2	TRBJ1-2	CASSQTGDNGYTF	TGTGCCAGCAGCCAGACAGGGGACAATGGCTACACCTTC
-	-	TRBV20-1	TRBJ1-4	CSGRGGRGEKLFF	TGCAGTGGCAGAGGGGGGCGCGGGGAAAAACTGTTTTTT
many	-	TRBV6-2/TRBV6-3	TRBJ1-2	CASSYTTAHYGYTF	TGTGCCAGCAGTTACACGACAGCTCACTATGGCTACACCTTC